This T cell receptor beta chain was identified in a study of T cell changes during pregnancy in multiple sclerosis. Produced via immunoSEQ multiplex PCR; TCRdb's table is partial and in-frame only. The sample yields more than 85,000 clones, around 94% seen once. V was pared by 0 bases and J by 4 bases, with 11 bases between. This CDR3 has 14 amino acids. CDR1 is SGHRS and CDR2 is YFSETQ in the germline V gene. The sequence was obtained from a female donor with multiple sclerosis, enrolled in a pregnancy study. This material consisted of peripheral blood, taken in the second trimester of pregnancy. The chain carries TRBV5-1 and TRBJ2-7, with D tentatively TRBD1 (5 bases). In nucleotides, the CDR3 is TGCGCCAGCAGCTTGGGGGGCCGGGCGTACGAGCAGTACTTC. This encodes CASSLGGRAYEQYF.